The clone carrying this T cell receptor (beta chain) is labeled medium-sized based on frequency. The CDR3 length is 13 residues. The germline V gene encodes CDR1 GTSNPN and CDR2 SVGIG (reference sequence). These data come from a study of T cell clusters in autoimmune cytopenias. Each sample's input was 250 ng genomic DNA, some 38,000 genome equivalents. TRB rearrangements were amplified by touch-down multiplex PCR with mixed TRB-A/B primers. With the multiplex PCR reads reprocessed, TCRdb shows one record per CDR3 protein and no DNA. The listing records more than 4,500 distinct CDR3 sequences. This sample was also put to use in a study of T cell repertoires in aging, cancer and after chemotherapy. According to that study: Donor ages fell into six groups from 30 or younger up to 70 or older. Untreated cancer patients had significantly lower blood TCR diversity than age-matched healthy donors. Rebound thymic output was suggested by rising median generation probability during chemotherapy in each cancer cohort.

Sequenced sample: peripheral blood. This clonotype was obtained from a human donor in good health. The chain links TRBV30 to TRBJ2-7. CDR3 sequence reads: CAWSVTGPYEQYF.